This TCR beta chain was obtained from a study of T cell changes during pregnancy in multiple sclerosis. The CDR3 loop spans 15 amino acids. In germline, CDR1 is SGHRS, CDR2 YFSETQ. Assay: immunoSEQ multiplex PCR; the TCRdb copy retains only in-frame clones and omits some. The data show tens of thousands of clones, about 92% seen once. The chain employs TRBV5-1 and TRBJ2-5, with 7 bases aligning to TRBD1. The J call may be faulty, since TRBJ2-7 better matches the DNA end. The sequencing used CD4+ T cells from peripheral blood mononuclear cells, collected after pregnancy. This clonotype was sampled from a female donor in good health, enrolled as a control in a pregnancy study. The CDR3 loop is CASRGWAGGSYEQYF. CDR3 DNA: TGCGCCAGCAGGGGTTGGGCAGGGGGCTCCTACGAGCAGTACTTC.